These 28 T cell receptor beta chains originate from one sample sequenced in a study of response to subunit inactivated influenza vaccine. TCRdb re-analysed the RT-PCR reads in MiXCR, keeping a single row per CDR3 protein. The table records about 240,000 distinct CDR3 sequences, about 12% of them present only once. Specimen: non-naive T cells sorted from PBMCs, collected less than 15 days before vaccination. The receptors shown here come from a man between 45 and 60 years old who received an inactivated influenza vaccine.

The rearrangement uses TRBV2 and TRBJ2-7; weak D call: TRBD2 (6 bases). The ends were cut back, 5 bases at V and 9 bases at J, with 20 bases in the middle. The germline CDR1 and CDR2 sequences are SNHLY and FYNNEI. This CDR3 spans 14 amino acids. The CDR3 region has the DNA TGTGCCAGCAGTACCGACCCCTTGGGGGGTGGGCAGTACTTC. This gives the protein CASSTDPLGGGQYF. The full variable domain, its missing parts supplied by reference TRBV2 and TRBJ2-7, is EPEVTQTPSHQVTQMGQEVILRCVPISNHLYFYWYRQILGQKVEFLVSFYNNEISEKSEIFDDQFSVERPDGSNFTLKIRSTKLEDSAMYFCASSTDPLGGGQYFGPGTRLTVT.

The V call is TRBV7-3, the J call TRBJ2-2; 9 nucleotides agree with TRBD1. CDR1 and CDR2 from the germline V gene are SGHTA and FQGTGA. The trim removed 4 bases at V and 6 bases at J, leaving 6 bases unmatched. The length of the CDR3 is 15 residues. CDR3 in amino acids: CASSSQGAGAGELFF. CDR3 DNA: TGTGCCAGCAGCTCACAGGGGGCTGGAGCCGGGGAGCTGTTTTTT. Full variable domain (rest looked up from reference TRBV7-3 and TRBJ2-2): GAGVSQTPSNKVTEKGKYVELRCDPISGHTALYWYRQSLGQGPEFLIYFQGTGAADDSGLPNDRFFAVRPEGSVSTLKIQRTERGDSAVYLCASSSQGAGAGELFFGEGSRLTVL.

This clonotype turned up a few times. The chain uses TRBV10-3 and TRBJ2-6; D gene uncertain. The CDR3 runs to 13 residues. Trimming cost V 10 bases and J 4 bases, with 11 bases left between them. Germline-derived CDR1 and CDR2 are ENHRY and SYGVKD. Written as DNA, the CDR3 is TGTGCCACCACAACGACAGGGGCCAACGTCCTGACTTTC. Translation gives CATTTTGANVLTF.

This clonotype has a count of ten or more. V is TRBV5-1 and J is TRBJ1-2; unclear D gene. There are 15 residues in the CDR3. Germline CDR1 SGHRS, CDR2 YFSETQ. The ends were cut back, 0 bases at V and 0 bases at J, with 9 bases in the middle. This CDR3 reads CASSLEGRTNYGYTF. In DNA, the CDR3 is TGCGCCAGCAGCTTGGAGGGCAGGACTAACTATGGCTACACCTTC.

This clonotype was seen a handful of times. A read error may produce the germline difference seen at one junction end. The chain combines TRBV4-3 with TRBJ2-4; D perhaps matches TRBD1 (5 bases). Looked up from germline, CDR1 is LGHNA and CDR2 is YSLEER. The CDR3 loop spans 17 amino acids. Here the CDR3 reads CASSPTPGWVAENIQYF. In DNA, the CDR3 is TGCGCCAGCAGCCCGACTCCAGGGTGGGTAGCCGAAAACATTCAGTACTTC.

This clonotype was detected only a few times. The rearrangement joins TRBV20-1 to TRBJ2-1; TRBD1 matches 8 bases. V gave up 2 bases and J gave up 5 bases; unmatched junction bases: 2. This CDR3 contains 13 residues. CDR1 is DFQATT and CDR2 is SNEGSKA in the germline V gene (reference sequence). The CDR3 is CSARQGADNEQFF. The CDR3 DNA is TGCAGTGCTAGACAGGGGGCTGACAATGAGCAGTTCTTC.

The table lists this clonotype with a few counts. The chain is built from TRBV12-3 or TRBV12-4 and TRBJ1-1, with D possibly being TRBD1 (5 bases). The CDR3 has 15 residues. Between the trimmed V and J ends, which lost 6 bases and 0 bases, there was a span of 14 bases. CDR3 in amino acids: CASSGTLSLNTEAFF. DNA for the CDR3: TGTGCCAGCAGCGGGACCTTGAGCCTGAACACTGAAGCTTTCTTT.

The table lists this clonotype with a few counts. The rearrangement uses TRBV10-3 and TRBJ1-5; D possibly corresponds to TRBD1 (6 bases). Trimming stripped 2 bases from V and 2 bases from J, with 10 bases between. Per germline, CDR1 ENHRY and CDR2 SYGVKD. The CDR3 has 15 amino acids. CDR3 sequence: CAISEDYRGNQPQHF. The CDR3 coding sequence is TGTGCCATCAGTGAGGATTACAGGGGCAATCAGCCCCAGCATTTT.

The J gene is TRBJ2-1, the V gene TRBV4-1; 14 bases line up with TRBD2. This CDR3 spans 16 amino acids. V lost 1 base, J lost 4 bases, and 0 bases stayed unmatched. Looked up from germline, CDR1 is MGHRA and CDR2 is YSYEKL. CDR3 amino acids: CASSQGLAGGYNEQFF. CDR3 DNA: TGCGCCAGCAGCCAAGGACTAGCGGGGGGGTACAATGAGCAGTTCTTC.

This clonotype occurred many times. This sequence joins TRBV7-2 and TRBJ2-5, with TRBD1 matching over 9 bases. Germline CDR1 reads SGHTA; CDR2 reads FQGNSA. V shed 5 bases and J 3 bases; nucleotides not matched to a gene: 1. The CDR3 has 13 amino acids. CDR3 nucleotides: TGTGCCAGCAGCAGGGACAGGGAAGAGACCCAGTACTTC. Translating it yields CASSRDREETQYF.

CDR3 sequence: CASRHPGYEQYF. As DNA, the CDR3 is TGTGCCAGCAGACACCCCGGATACGAGCAGTACTTC. The rearrangement uses TRBV6-2 or TRBV6-3 and TRBJ2-7; D gene uncertain. This CDR3 has 12 residues. The germline gives CDR1 MNHEY, CDR2 SVGEGT. V lost 6 bases and J 4 bases, leaving 10 bases between the germline ends.

This clonotype has just a few counts. CDR3 nucleotide sequence: TGTGCCAGCAGCTTAGCGCAAGGACAGGGATCCTACAATGAGCAGTTCTTC. Protein sequence: CASSLAQGQGSYNEQFF. The genes are TRBV7-9 and TRBJ2-1; 8 positions match TRBD1. Germline V gene lookup returns CDR1 SEHNR and CDR2 FQNEAQ (reference sequence). V was clipped by 0 bases and J by 1 base; unmatched bases: 5. CDR3 length equals 17 residues. The entire variable domain, with the rest obtained from reference TRBV7-9 and TRBJ2-1, is as follows: DTGVSQNPRHKITKRGQNVTFRCDPISEHNRLYWYRQTLGQGPEFLTYFQNEAQLEKSRLLSDRFSAERPKGSFSTLEIQRTEQGDSAMYLCASSLAQGQGSYNEQFFGPGTRLTVL.

This clonotype was found a few times. The chain couples TRBV5-6 to TRBJ1-2; weak D call: TRBD1 (6 bases). Germline V gene sequence: CDR1 SGHDT, CDR2 YYEEEE. The CDR3 spans 14 residues. The germline V and J ends were trimmed by 0 bases and 5 bases, with 11 bases remaining between them. The CDR3 loop reads CASSLGQEIYGYTF. The CDR3 DNA sequence: TGTGCCAGCAGCTTGGGACAGGAGATTTATGGCTACACCTTC.

This clonotype was detected ten times or more. The chain uses TRBV12-3 or TRBV12-4 and TRBJ2-2; 10 bases agree with TRBD1. With 6 bases clipped from V and 5 bases from J, the junction kept 12 bases outside the gene matches. This CDR3 spans 17 amino acids. CDR3 sequence reads: CASRHRKRDRGTGELFF. The CDR3 coding sequence is TGTGCCAGCAGACACCGAAAAAGGGACAGGGGTACCGGGGAGCTGTTTTTT.

J is TRBJ2-5 and V is TRBV11-3; 9 bases are a match to TRBD1. With V trimmed by 5 bases and J by 3 bases, 4 bases remained unmatched. There are 14 residues in the CDR3. Germline values: CDR1 SGHNT, CDR2 YENEEA. The CDR3 DNA follows: TGTGCCAGCAGCCGGACAGGGGAGGAAGAGACCCAGTACTTC. This sequence encodes CASSRTGEEETQYF.

The table lists this clonotype with a few counts. The chain combines TRBV7-8 with TRBJ2-7, with 8 bases aligning to TRBD2. This CDR3 has 14 residues. Trimming at V came to 2 bases and at J to 4 bases, leaving 4 bases not matched to a gene. Germline V gene data show CDR1 as SGHVS and CDR2 as FQNEAQ. For the CDR3, the DNA is TGTGCCAGCAGCTTACTCTTAGCGGGATACGAGCAGTACTTC. Its protein product is CASSLLLAGYEQYF.

This clonotype was picked up many times. The V and J genes are TRBV5-1 and TRBJ1-1; D perhaps matches TRBD1 (5 bases). Trimming removed 0 bases from V and 0 bases from J, with 12 bases in between. Germline V gene lookup returns CDR1 SGHRS and CDR2 YFSETQ. This CDR3 contains 16 residues. The CDR3 reads CASSLGHTGLNTEAFF. CDR3 DNA sequence: TGCGCCAGCAGCTTGGGCCACACAGGACTGAACACTGAAGCTTTCTTT.

CDR3 protein: CASTVGSLGYTF. The CDR3 nucleotides are TGTGCCAGCACGGTCGGGTCTTTGGGCTACACCTTC. The rearrangement links TRBV28 to TRBJ1-2; D not certain. V lost 7 bases and J lost 8, with 14 bases in between. In germline, CDR1 is MDHEN, CDR2 SYDVKM. This CDR3 is 12 amino acids long.

This clonotype was seen many times. The chain has TRBV27 and TRBJ2-1, with D perhaps TRBD1 (6 bases). Trimming stripped 10 bases from V and 5 bases from J, with 24 bases between. The CDR3 has 16 amino acids. From germline, CDR1 is MNHEY and CDR2 SMNVEV (reference sequence). The CDR3 is CATSIGQGHLNNEQFF. As DNA, the CDR3 is TGTGCCACCTCCATCGGCCAGGGGCACCTAAACAATGAGCAGTTCTTC.

This clonotype was recorded many times. The V call is TRBV18, the J call TRBJ2-3, with 8 bases fitting TRBD2. This CDR3 contains 16 residues. The germline V gene encodes CDR1 KGHSH and CDR2 LQKENI. The junction had 9 bases not matched to a gene; V was cut back by 5 bases and J by 2 bases. The DNA for the CDR3 is TGTGCCAGCTCAAAGGCGGGAGGCCCTTACACAGATACGCAGTATTTT. Its protein product is CASSKAGGPYTDTQYF. The variable domain in full, with the rest retrieved from reference TRBV18 and TRBJ2-3, is NAGVMQNPRHLVRRRGQEARLRCSPMKGHSHVYWYRQLPEEGLKFMVYLQKENIIDESGMPKERFSAEFPKEGPSILRIQQVVRGDSAAYFCASSKAGGPYTDTQYFGPGTRLTVL.

This clonotype was counted ten times or more. CDR3: CASSSGGGQETQYF. In DNA, the CDR3 is TGTGCCAGCAGCTCAGGGGGAGGGCAAGAGACCCAGTACTTC. The chain carries TRBV3-1 and TRBJ2-5; D may correspond to TRBD1 or TRBD2 (7 bases each). This CDR3 is built from 14 residues. Germline V gives CDR1 LGHDT, CDR2 YNNKEL (reference sequence). Deletions cut 5 bases from V and 2 bases from J, with 12 bases between.

This clonotype was detected ten times or more. V gene TRBV5-6 combines with J gene TRBJ2-5, with D perhaps TRBD2 (6 bases). CDR3 length equals 15 residues. The germline V gene has CDR1 SGHDT and CDR2 YYEEEE. The V and J ends lost 1 base and 7 bases respectively, with 17 bases between them. The CDR3 sequence is CASSLWGRGGGTQYF. CDR3 in DNA: TGTGCCAGCAGCTTGTGGGGACGGGGAGGAGGGACCCAGTACTTC.

The J gene is TRBJ1-1, the V gene TRBV6-1, with 8 bases matching TRBD1. The germline gives CDR1 MNHNS, CDR2 SASEGT. V trimming: 2 bases; J trimming: 7 bases; junction bases outside the gene matches: 9. The length of the CDR3 is 15 residues. The CDR3 sequence is CASSETPGGSNEAFF. CDR3 in DNA: TGTGCCAGCAGTGAAACCCCAGGGGGCTCCAATGAAGCTTTCTTT.

Ten or more counts support this clonotype. V gene TRBV5-1 combines with J gene TRBJ2-1, with 9 bases identical to TRBD1. After removal of 3 bases from V and 2 bases from J, the junction contained 18 bases not matched to a gene. The CDR3 extends over 20 amino acids. Germline CDR1 reads SGHRS; CDR2 reads YFSETQ. CDR3 bases: TGCGCCAGCAGCTACCGGGACAGGGAAGTTTGGGGGAACCCCTACAATGAGCAGTTCTTC. It specifies CASSYRDREVWGNPYNEQFF.

This chain connects TRBV20-1 to TRBJ2-1, with 8 bases identical to TRBD2. The V segment lost 4 bases and the J segment 4 bases; nucleotides outside the gene matches: 15. This CDR3 region has 17 residues. Germline-derived CDR1 and CDR2 are DFQATT and SNEGSKA (reference sequence). CDR3 DNA: TGCAGTGCTATAAACTCGGGGGGGCAAATGAGGTACAATGAGCAGTTCTTC. Translation: CSAINSGGQMRYNEQFF.

This rearrangement joins TRBV5-1 to TRBJ2-5, with TRBD1 identical over 10 bases. The CDR3 has 14 residues. J lost 4 bases, V lost 3 bases, and 3 bases had no gene match. Per the germline V gene, CDR1 is SGHRS and CDR2 is YFSETQ. CDR3 nucleotide sequence: TGCGCCAGCAGCTGGGGACAGGGGACAGAGACCCAGTACTTC. This encodes CASSWGQGTETQYF.

This clonotype came up many times. The rearrangement uses TRBV12-3 or TRBV12-4 and TRBJ1-5; TRBD1 is a possible D gene (6 bases). V was cut by 5 bases and J by 7 bases, with 12 bases left in between. The CDR3 has 13 amino acids. The CDR3 here is CASSQGWEQPQHF. The CDR3 nucleotides read TGTGCCAGCAGTCAGGGGTGGGAGCAGCCCCAGCATTTT.

This clonotype was recorded a few times. In nucleotides, the CDR3 is TGTGCCAGCAGCTTTACCGGGACAGGGTCATGGGAGACCCAGTACTTC. Encoded protein: CASSFTGTGSWETQYF. The chain couples TRBV5-6 to TRBJ2-5, with TRBD1 matching over 9 bases. Per germline, CDR1 SGHDT and CDR2 YYEEEE. V gave up 2 bases and J gave up 5 bases; unmatched junction bases: 10. This CDR3 contains 16 residues.